The sequence of this T cell receptor (beta chain) was determined in a study of post-analysis software for immune sequencing data (dated by TCRdb to between 2014 and 2017). For context, the study as a whole: The recorded disease courses included relapsing-remitting, secondary progressive and progressive-relapsing multiple sclerosis, and some patients had no subtype annotation. The multiple sclerosis patient repertoires were compared with under 13 previously published healthy control repertoires from donors aged roughly 6 to 25 years. A subset of samples was prepared in parallel using single-end sample barcoding, then pooled and co-amplified after Illumina adapter ligation. Points the paper makes about the study in general: The control group was slightly older than the multiple sclerosis patient group. Significantly lower normalized Chao1 diversity was found in multiple sclerosis patients than in controls, suggesting substantial peripheral T-cell clonal expansion. A handful of TRBV segments, including TRBV5-6, TRBV5-1 and TRBV20-1, were significantly more frequent in patients than controls. Direct clustering with F measure showed strong co-clustering of samples prepared in the same batch, prompting a batch-effect correction.

This clonotype has a handful of counts. Its target antigen remains unknown. Base qualities are not provided; no much larger clone lies one nucleotide away. Libraries were made using PCR. Sequencing instrument: Illumina HiSeq 2500. Unique molecular identifiers were incorporated into TCR beta cDNA libraries to reduce PCR and sequencing biases. Per 1 to 10 million input T cells, approximately 500,000 cDNA molecules were obtained, such that each molecule approximated one T cell. The patient libraries were prepared and sequenced using the same protocol as the earlier healthy control dataset. Within a given batch, samples were prepared together, multiplexed and sequenced on the same HiSeq lane. In the original analysis: MIGEC was used to process the raw barcoded reads, and molecular identifier groups with only a single read were discarded before consensus assembly and CDR3 extraction. Clonotype tables were post-analysed with VDJtools, and diversity was normalized by down-sampling all datasets to the smallest sample size. To correct batch-related cross-sample contamination, repertoire overlap clustering matched CDR3 amino acid sequences but not nucleotide sequences. The public reads were run again by TCRdb, first through fastp at Q25 and then through MiXCR, and only productive beta chains were kept. Identical CDR3 protein sequences are pooled into one entry, listed with their most common genes and DNA. These V and J calls derive from TCRdb rather than the authors' analysis. The sample yields about 820,000 distinct CDR3 sequences; roughly 50% were counted once. Together, the top ten hold under 6% of the sample.

The CDR3 spans 15 residues, from the cysteine through the phenylalanine. The read is trimmed to its CDR3 DNA, 45 bases read in frame from base 1. CDR1 and CDR2 (MNHEY, SVGAGI) derive from the germline V gene. TCR beta repertoires were profiled from peripheral blood of 10 to 15 young patients with multiple sclerosis to demonstrate the VDJtools post-analysis software. Multiple sclerosis patients were children and adolescents aged about 6 to 15 years. The clonotype was recovered from a girl aged 5 to 17 with multiple sclerosis. The sequenced material came from blood. Recombination connected TRBV6-5 to TRBJ2-5; 9 bases in the junction line up with TRBD1. The J call may be in error: the DNA end matches TRBJ2-7 better. DNA sequence: TGTGCCAGCAGAGATGCCGGGACAGGGATGTTCGAGCAGTACTTC. Its amino acids are CASRDAGTGMFEQYF.